This TCR beta chain was identified in a study of T-cell reconstitution after alpha-beta-depleted transplantation in children. Germline assignment: CDR1 SGHRS and CDR2 YFSETQ. With 2 bases removed from V and 0 bases from J, the gap between germline ends came to 12 bases. The CDR3 runs to 16 residues. The authors prepared the TCRbeta library with unique molecular identifiers. TCRdb reprocessed the PCR reads via MiXCR and lists one record per CDR3 protein. The repertoire holds approximately 400,000 distinct CDR3 sequences, with roughly 15% as singletons. The sequencing used PBMCs, mostly from graft donor cells, collected 360 days after TCRalphabeta/CD19-depleted stem cell transplant. This TCR was recovered from a boy under two years old who had a stem cell transplant for Wiskott-Aldrich syndrome, so the T cells may come from the graft donor. The chain couples TRBV5-1 to TRBJ2-1, with D possibly TRBD2 on 6 matching bases. Here the CDR3 DNA reads TGCGCCAGCAGCTTCGGGGCGGGATTCTCCTACAATGAGCAGTTCTTC. Its protein product is CASSFGAGFSYNEQFF.